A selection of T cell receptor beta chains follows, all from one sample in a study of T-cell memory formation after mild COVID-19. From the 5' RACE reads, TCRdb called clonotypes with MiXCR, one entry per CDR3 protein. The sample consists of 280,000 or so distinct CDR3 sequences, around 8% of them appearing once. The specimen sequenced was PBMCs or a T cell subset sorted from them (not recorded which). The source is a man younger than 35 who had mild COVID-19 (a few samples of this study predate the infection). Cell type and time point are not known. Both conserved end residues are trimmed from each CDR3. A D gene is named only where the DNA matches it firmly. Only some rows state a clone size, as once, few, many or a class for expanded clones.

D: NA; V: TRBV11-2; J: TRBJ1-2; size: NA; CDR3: ASRPLTANYGYT
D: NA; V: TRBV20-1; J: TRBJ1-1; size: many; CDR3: SAPIREGNTEAF
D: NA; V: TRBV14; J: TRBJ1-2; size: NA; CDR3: ASSQQLSPPYGYT
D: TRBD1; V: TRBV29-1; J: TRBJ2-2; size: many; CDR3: SVLLPGQGAAGELF
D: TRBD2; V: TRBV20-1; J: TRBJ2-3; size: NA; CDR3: SARPGLAVFTDTQY
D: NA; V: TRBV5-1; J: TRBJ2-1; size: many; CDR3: ASSGTAGGHEQF
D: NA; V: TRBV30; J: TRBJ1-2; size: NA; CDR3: AWSIAGGYT
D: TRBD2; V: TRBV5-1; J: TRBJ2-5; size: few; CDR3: ASRRLAEETQY
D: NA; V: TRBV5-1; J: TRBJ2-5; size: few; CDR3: ASSPRDGPQETQY
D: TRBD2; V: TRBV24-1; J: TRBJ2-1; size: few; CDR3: ATSDLGTSGYEQF
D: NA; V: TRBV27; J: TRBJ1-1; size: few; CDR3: ASSLAALNTEAF
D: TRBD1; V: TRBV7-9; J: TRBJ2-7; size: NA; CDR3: ASSLDRAPGYEQY
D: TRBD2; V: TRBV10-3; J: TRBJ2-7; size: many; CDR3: AISESMRGGYYEQY
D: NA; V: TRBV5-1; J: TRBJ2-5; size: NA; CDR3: ASSRDRNQETQY
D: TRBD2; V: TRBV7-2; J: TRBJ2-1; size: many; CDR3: ASSFSGGAFGNEQF
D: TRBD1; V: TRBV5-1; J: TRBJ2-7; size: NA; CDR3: ASSLAGQGMDEQY
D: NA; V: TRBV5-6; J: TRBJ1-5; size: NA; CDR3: ASSRRRNQPQH
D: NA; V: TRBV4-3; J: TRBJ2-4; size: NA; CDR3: ASSQSNMGKNIQY
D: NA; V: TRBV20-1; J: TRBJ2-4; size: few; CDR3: SAPTAAGNIQY
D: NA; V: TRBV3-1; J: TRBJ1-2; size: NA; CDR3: ASSQKGTAGLYGYT
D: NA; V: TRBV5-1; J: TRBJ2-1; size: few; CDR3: ASSFSRSSYNEQF
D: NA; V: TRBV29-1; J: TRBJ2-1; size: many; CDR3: SVRPRNNEQF
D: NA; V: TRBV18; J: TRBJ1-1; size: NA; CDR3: ASSPPYSRQSGTEAF
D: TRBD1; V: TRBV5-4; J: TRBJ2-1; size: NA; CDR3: ASSLAGTGASNEQF
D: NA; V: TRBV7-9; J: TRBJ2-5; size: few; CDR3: ASSLSGARETQY
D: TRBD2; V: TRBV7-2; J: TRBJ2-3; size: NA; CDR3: ASSLGLRGGLDTQY
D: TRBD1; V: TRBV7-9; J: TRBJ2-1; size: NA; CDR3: ASSPSQGAYNEQF
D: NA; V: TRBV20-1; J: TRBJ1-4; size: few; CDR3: SAITTGGEKLF
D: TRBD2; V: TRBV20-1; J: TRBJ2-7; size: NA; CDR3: SANKLAGGTPYEQY
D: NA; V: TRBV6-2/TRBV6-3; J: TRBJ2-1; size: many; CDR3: ASSYRVSYNEQF
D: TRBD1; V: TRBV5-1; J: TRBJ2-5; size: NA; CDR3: ASSLGDRVGETQY
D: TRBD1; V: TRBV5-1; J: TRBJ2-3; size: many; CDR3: ASSWTGPEDTQY